These T cell receptor beta chains were read from a single sample in a study of blood T cell repertoires in COVID-19. Sequencing was performed with immunoSEQ multiplex PCR; in TCRdb, only in-frame clones are kept and a portion is missing. Here the sample spans some 130,000 clones, about 83% being singletons. Sample: peripheral blood. The receptors shown here come from a human donor in a cohort sampled during active COVID-19. CDR3s include the opening cysteine and the closing phenylalanine or tryptophan. A D gene is named only where the DNA matches it firmly. Size tells how often a clone was seen (once, few, many) or the class of an expanded clone, and some rows leave it out.

-	-	TRBJ1-1	TRBV7-9	TGTGCCAGCAGCCCCGCGGGGGGGCCTGCTGAAGCTTTCTTT	CASSPAGGPAEAFF
-	-	TRBJ1-3	TRBV19	TGTGCCAGTTCCGAGAGCTCTGGAAACACCATATATTTT	CASSESSGNTIYF
-	-	TRBJ2-1	TRBV29-1	TGCAGCGTTGCGAGGGGGGGCATCAGTGAGCAGTTCTTC	CSVARGGISEQFF
-	-	TRBJ1-2	TRBV6-5	TGTGCCAGCAGCCCCGGGGGTCCTGCCTATGGCTACACCTTC	CASSPGGPAYGYTF
-	-	TRBJ1-3	TRBV21-1	TGTGCCTCTAGTCCTGGGAGGCCTGGAAACACCATATATTTT	CASSPGRPGNTIYF
-	TRBD2	TRBJ2-5	TRBV12-5	TGTGCTAGTGGTTTGGTCATCCCGCAGGTGGTGAGCGGGGGGGCCGGTGACGAGACCCAGTACTTC	CASGLVIPQVVSGGAGDETQYF
-	-	TRBJ2-3	TRBV4-1	TGCGCCAGCAGCCAAGGAAGGTGGGGGGGCACAGATACGCAGTATTTT	CASSQGRWGGTDTQYF
-	TRBD2	TRBJ2-3	TRBV3-1/TRBV3-2	TGTGCCAGCAGCCAAGATCTTTGGGGGACTAGCGGGGGCCCCAGCACAGATACGCAGTATTTT	CASSQDLWGTSGGPSTDTQYF
few	-	TRBJ2-5	TRBV10-2	TGCGCCAGCAGTGAGCTTAAGGCTAGCAGGGGTCAGGAGACCCAGTACTTC	CASSELKASRGQETQYF
-	TRBD1	TRBJ1-2	TRBV5-5	TGTGCCAGCAGTAACGACAGGGGCAATACTAACTATGGCTACACCTTC	CASSNDRGNTNYGYTF
-	TRBD1	TRBJ2-2	TRBV4-1	TGCGCCAGCAGCCAACTTCCCGGACAGGCGAACACCGGGGAGCTGTTTTTT	CASSQLPGQANTGELFF
once	TRBD1	TRBJ1-2	TRBV4-1	TGCGCCAGCAGCCAAGTTGACAGGGACTTTCCCGGCTACACCTTC	CASSQVDRDFPGYTF
-	-	TRBJ1-2	TRBV28	TGTGCCAGCAGTTTATCCTTTCGGTTGAACTATGGCTACACCTTC	CASSLSFRLNYGYTF
once	TRBD1	TRBJ1-1	TRBV28	TGTGCCAGTAAGACAGGGGGAAGGACTGAAGCTTTCTTT	CASKTGGRTEAFF
-	TRBD2	TRBJ2-3	TRBV5-1	TGCGCCAGCAGCCCCGGGACTAGCGGCCCAGATACGCAGTATTTT	CASSPGTSGPDTQYF
many	TRBD1	TRBJ2-5	TRBV7-9	TGTGCCAGCAGCAACCGGGACAGGGGGCCCGGTGAGACCCAGTACTTC	CASSNRDRGPGETQYF
once	-	TRBJ2-7	TRBV29-1	TGCAGCGTCCGGGAGAGCCCGAGCTCCTACGAGCAGTACTTC	CSVRESPSSYEQYF
-	-	TRBJ2-2	TRBV9	TGTGCCAGCAGCGGGCAGGGGAGCACCGGGGAGCTGTTTTTT	CASSGQGSTGELFF
-	-	TRBJ1-5	TRBV6-4	TGTGCCAGCAGTGACTCAACAGGTTTACCGCCCCAGCATTTT	CASSDSTGLPPQHF